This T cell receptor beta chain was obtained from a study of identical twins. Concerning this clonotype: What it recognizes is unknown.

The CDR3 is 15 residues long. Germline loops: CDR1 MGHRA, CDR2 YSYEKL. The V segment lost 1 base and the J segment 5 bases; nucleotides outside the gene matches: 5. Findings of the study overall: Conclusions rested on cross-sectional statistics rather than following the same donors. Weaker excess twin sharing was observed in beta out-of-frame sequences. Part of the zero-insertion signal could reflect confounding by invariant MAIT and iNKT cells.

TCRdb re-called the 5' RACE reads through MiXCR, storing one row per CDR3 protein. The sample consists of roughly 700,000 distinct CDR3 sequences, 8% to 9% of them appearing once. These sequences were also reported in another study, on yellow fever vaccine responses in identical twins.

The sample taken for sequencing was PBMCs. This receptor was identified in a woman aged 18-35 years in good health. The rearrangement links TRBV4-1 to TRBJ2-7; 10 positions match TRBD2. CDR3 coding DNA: TGCGCCAGCAGCCAAGCGCGGCTAGCGGGAGACGAGCAGTACTTC. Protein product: CASSQARLAGDEQYF.